This T cell receptor beta chain was recovered during a study of patients and donors after allogeneic stem cell transplantation. This clonotype showed up many times. Each CDR3 protein gets one entry after TCRdb re-called the RT-PCR reads with MiXCR. The data hold fewer than 95,000 distinct CDR3 sequences, with approximately 5.2% observed a single time. CDR1 and CDR2 from the germline V gene are SGHDN and FVKESK. This CDR3 has 13 residues. Trimming left V 0 bases short and J 7 bases short, with 9 bases between. The TCR comes from a human donor who was either an allogeneic HSCT recipient or a stem cell or donor lymphocyte infusion donor (not recorded which). It is not recorded whose cells these are; they may come from a transplant donor. Sequencing was carried out using blood, either unsorted or a sorted T cell fraction (not recorded which). This rearrangement joins TRBV14 to TRBJ1-1; TRBD1 is a possible D gene (5 bases). Here the CDR3 DNA reads TGTGCCAGCAGCCAAGATAGGAGGGGTGAAGCTTTCTTT. Translating gives CASSQDRRGEAFF.